The subject of this entry is one T cell receptor (beta chain). The data stem from a study of T cells expressing NK-cell markers. TCRdb re-called the 5' RACE reads and shows each CDR3 protein once, DNA omitted. This sample's clone table lists under 200,000 distinct CDR3 sequences. Specimen: blood T cells: a sorted CD56 or NKG2C T cell subset, CD4+ or CD8+ T cells, or bulk PBMC T cells (not recorded which). This receptor was taken from a woman aged 18 to 75 in good health.

The CDR3 reads CASSLALRGRGDEQFF. This chain joins TRBV7-2 and TRBJ2-1; without DNA, the TCRdb call of TRBD2 cannot be checked. The CDR3 contains 16 residues. Germline V gene lookup returns CDR1 SGHTA and CDR2 FQGNSA.